These 30 T cell receptor beta chains were sequenced from one sample in a study of PD-1 blockade in classical Hodgkin lymphoma. All patients experienced relapse after autologous stem cell transplantation, and brentuximab vedotin exposure was variable. This table comes from immunoSEQ multiplex PCR, and its TCRdb copy is limited to in-frame clones, with some not included. The repertoire holds 60,000 to 75,000 clones, more than 75% seen once, with 7.5% to 10% in the top ten. The sequenced sample was peripheral blood mononuclear cells (PBMCs), obtained at baseline. The receptors were sampled from a human donor with classical Hodgkin lymphoma.

V usage is TRBV5-1 and J usage is TRBJ2-7; tentative D call: TRBD2 (6 bases). The CDR3 loop spans 15 amino acids. Germline loops: CDR1 SGHRS, CDR2 YFSETQ. Trimming took off 0 bases at V and 2 bases at J, with 12 bases between the two ends. The CDR3 DNA follows: TGCGCCAGCAGCTTGGGGGGCGGGACCACCTACGAGCAGTACTTC. It specifies CASSLGGGTTYEQYF.

This chain connects TRBV6-1 to TRBJ2-1; TRBD2 matches 10 bases. Germline V lookup: CDR1 MNHNS, CDR2 SASEGT. The CDR3 is made up of 14 amino acids. V trimming: 7 bases; J trimming: 12 bases; junction bases outside the gene matches: 12. CDR3 sequence: CASMLPASGSGQFF. The CDR3 coding sequence is TGTGCCAGCATGCTCCCCGCTAGCGGGAGTGGGCAGTTCTTC.

This clone was seen a single time. J is TRBJ1-3 and V is TRBV27; D unclear. CDR1 and CDR2 from the germline V gene are MNHEY and SMNVEV (reference sequence). The CDR3 has 14 amino acids. Trimming removed 7 bases at V and 2 bases at J, with 12 bases between. CDR3 residues: CASTGSVAGNTIYF. In nucleotides, the CDR3 is TGTGCCAGCACCGGAAGTGTCGCTGGAAACACCATATATTTT.

The chain uses TRBV5-1 and TRBJ2-6; D remains unclear. The CDR3 is 15 amino acids. V was shortened by 4 bases and J by 0 bases, with 8 bases between the two germline ends. Per germline, CDR1 SGHRS and CDR2 YFSETQ. The CDR3 coding sequence is TGCGCCAGCAGCAGTTCAGACTCTGGGGCCAACGTCCTGACTTTC. Translation: CASSSSDSGANVLTF.

J is TRBJ2-1 and V is TRBV28, with 7 bases matching TRBD1. The CDR3 runs to 15 residues. Germline assignment: CDR1 MDHEN and CDR2 SYDVKM. V dropped 6 bases and J dropped 3; count of bases not matched to a gene: 8. CDR3 protein: CASSQGYRGYNEQFF. For the CDR3, the DNA is TGTGCCAGCAGCCAAGGGTACAGGGGCTACAATGAGCAGTTCTTC.

The chain combines TRBV5-4 with TRBJ1-3; no firm D call. Germline values: CDR1 SGHNT, CDR2 YYREEE (reference sequence). The V and J ends lost 3 bases and 0 bases respectively, with 10 bases between them. The CDR3 covers 15 residues. The CDR3 sequence is CASSSSGSSGNTIYF. The CDR3 DNA follows: TGTGCCAGCAGCTCCTCTGGAAGCTCTGGAAACACCATATATTTT.

The chain couples TRBV6-8 to TRBJ1-2; TRBD1 is a possible D gene (5 bases). The CDR3 spans 13 residues. Trimming took off 2 bases at V and 8 bases at J, with 12 bases between the two ends. Looked up from germline, CDR1 is MNHGY and CDR2 is SAAAGT. CDR3 loop: CASSYPPGYGYTF. The CDR3 nucleotides are TGTGCCAGCAGTTACCCCCCAGGGTACGGCTACACCTTC.

This clone came up a few times. This chain connects TRBV9 to TRBJ1-2; the D gene is possibly TRBD1 (5 bases). The V end lost 2 bases, the J end lost 3 bases, and 14 bases lay between the germline ends. Germline assignment: CDR1 SGDLS and CDR2 YYNGEE. The CDR3 contains 15 residues. CDR3 sequence reads: CASSVIDSPDYGYTF. CDR3 coding DNA: TGTGCCAGCAGCGTGATTGACAGTCCCGACTATGGCTACACCTTC.

This chain joins TRBV4-1 and TRBJ1-2; no firm D call. The germline V and J ends were trimmed by 1 base and 4 bases, with 10 bases remaining between them. The CDR3 is made up of 14 amino acids. The germline gives CDR1 MGHRA, CDR2 YSYEKL. CDR3 in DNA: TGCGCCAGCAGCCAAGTTCGGGAAGGCTATGGCTACACCTTC. Amino acids: CASSQVREGYGYTF.

The rearrangement links TRBV19 to TRBJ2-1; TRBD2 agrees at 7 bases. V was pared by 9 bases and J by 6 bases, with 14 bases of the junction left unmatched. The CDR3 consists of 15 residues. Looked up from germline, CDR1 is LNHDA and CDR2 is SQIVND (reference sequence). CDR3 sequence reads: CASRSPGGNLNEQFF. DNA for the CDR3: TGTGCCAGCAGATCCCCGGGGGGTAATCTCAATGAGCAGTTCTTC.

The J gene is TRBJ2-2, the V gene TRBV28, with 8 bases matching TRBD1. The CDR3 has 12 residues. V gave up 6 bases and J gave up 7 bases; unmatched junction bases: 1. Germline V lookup: CDR1 MDHEN, CDR2 SYDVKM. Written as DNA, the CDR3 is TGTGCCAGCAGAACAGGGGGCGGGGAGCTGTTTTTT. It is translated as CASRTGGGELFF.

The V gene is TRBV10-3, the J gene TRBJ1-1; D call uncertain. This CDR3 has 11 residues. V lost 3 bases and J lost 6, with 5 bases in between. Germline CDR1 and CDR2: ENHRY and SYGVKD. CDR3 loop: CAISEGSEAFF. For the CDR3, the DNA is TGTGCCATCAGTGAAGGTTCTGAAGCTTTCTTT.

A single count supports this clone. This rearrangement joins TRBV5-4 to TRBJ1-2; D gene uncertain. V lost 0 bases, J lost 5 bases, and 20 bases lay in between. Per the germline V gene, CDR1 is SGHNT and CDR2 is YYREEE (reference sequence). This CDR3 comprises 17 residues. The CDR3 protein is CASSLASVGSRGYGYTF. The CDR3 bases are TGTGCCAGCAGCTTGGCGTCCGTCGGGTCGCGGGGTTATGGCTACACCTTC.

J is TRBJ2-2 and V is TRBV5-1, with 8 positions matching TRBD2. CDR3 size: 17 residues. Germline-derived CDR1 and CDR2 are SGHRS and YFSETQ. V lost 2 bases to trimming and J lost 3 bases; unmatched junction nucleotides: 9. The CDR3 region is CASSFQLGGADTGELFF. The CDR3 DNA reads as TGCGCCAGCAGCTTCCAACTCGGGGGGGCGGACACCGGGGAGCTGTTTTTT. Looking up the rest from reference TRBV5-1 and TRBJ2-2 gives the full variable domain: KAGVTQTPRYLIKTRGQQVTLSCSPISGHRSVSWYQQTPGQGLQFLFEYFSETQRNKGNFPGRFSGRQFSNSRSEMNVSTLELGDSALYLCASSFQLGGADTGELFFGEGSRLTVL.

The chain recombines TRBV27 with TRBJ2-3; D remains unclear. CDR1 is MNHEY and CDR2 is SMNVEV in the germline V gene (reference sequence). Trimming took 6 bases from V and 2 from J, leaving 6 bases between them. CDR3 size: 12 residues. The CDR3 here is CASRTSTDTQYF. The CDR3, as DNA: TGTGCCAGCAGGACCTCCACAGATACGCAGTATTTT.

This chain uses TRBV11-2 with TRBJ1-6; possible D gene TRBD1, 5 bases. The CDR3 has 15 residues. In germline, CDR1 is SGHAT, CDR2 FQNNGV. Trimming removed 5 bases at V and 7 bases at J, with 15 bases between. CDR3 region: CASSKHGAQNSPLHF. The DNA for the CDR3 is TGTGCCAGCAGCAAACACGGGGCGCAGAATTCACCCCTCCACTTT. Filled out from reference TRBV11-2 and TRBJ1-6, the complete variable domain reads EAGVAQSPRYKIIEKRQSVAFWCNPISGHATLYWYQQILGQGPKLLIQFQNNGVVDDSQLPKDRFSAERLKGVDSTLKIQPAKLEDSAVYLCASSKHGAQNSPLHFGNGTRLTVT.

This chain links TRBV28 with TRBJ2-1, with TRBD2 as a possible D gene (7 bases). The CDR3 sequence is 14 residues long. From germline, CDR1 is MDHEN and CDR2 SYDVKM. Trimming left V 3 bases short and J 7 bases short, with 13 bases between. CDR3: CASSFWGRGNEQFF. For the CDR3, the DNA is TGTGCCAGCAGTTTCTGGGGGAGGGGGAATGAGCAGTTCTTC.

The rearrangement joins TRBV19 to TRBJ2-7, with D possibly being TRBD2 (5 bases). V lost 3 bases and J lost 7, with 10 bases in between. The CDR3 contains 12 residues. The germline V gene has CDR1 LNHDA and CDR2 SQIVND (reference sequence). In DNA form, the CDR3 reads TGTGCCAGTAGTATTTCTGGCGGGGAGCAGTACTTC. Translated: CASSISGGEQYF. Drawing the rest from reference TRBV19 and TRBJ2-7, the complete variable domain is DGGITQSPKYLFRKEGQNVTLSCEQNLNHDAMYWYRQDPGQGLRLIYYSQIVNDFQKGDIAEGYSVSREKKESFPLTVTSAQKNPTAFYLCASSISGGEQYFGPGTRLTVT.

Only one count was recorded for this clone. The rearrangement links TRBV27 to TRBJ2-3, with 11 bases matching TRBD2. The CDR3 runs to 16 residues. The V gene end was trimmed by 6 bases and the J gene end by 0 bases; junction bases not matched to a gene: 5. Germline values: CDR1 MNHEY, CDR2 SMNVEV (reference sequence). CDR3 amino acids: CASSRTSGSSTDTQYF. The CDR3 region has the DNA TGTGCCAGCAGCAGAACTAGCGGGAGTAGCACAGATACGCAGTATTTT.

The genes are TRBV6-5 and TRBJ2-6; D is ambiguous. This CDR3 has 15 residues. Trimming shortened V by 6 bases and J by 0 bases, and 9 bases separated the two germline ends. In germline, CDR1 is MNHEY, CDR2 SVGAGI. CDR3 residues: CASRFLRSGANVLTF. The CDR3 DNA follows: TGTGCCAGCAGGTTCCTGCGCTCTGGGGCCAACGTCCTGACTTTC.

In the case of this clone: The identical CDR3 is also encoded by other nucleotide sequences in the sample. This rearrangement joins TRBV5-8 to TRBJ2-1; maybe TRBD2 (6 bases). The CDR3 sequence is 12 residues long. V was pared by 4 bases and J by 6 bases, with 8 bases between. The germline gives CDR1 SGHTS, CDR2 YDEGEE. The CDR3 DNA follows: TGTGCCAGCAGCCCGGGACTCAATGAGCAGTTCTTC. Encoded protein: CASSPGLNEQFF.

The chain combines TRBV4-2 with TRBJ2-5; TRBD2 matches at 7 bases. Unmatched junction bases numbered 5, after V lost 2 bases and J lost 2 bases. There are 15 residues in the CDR3. In germline, CDR1 is LGHNA, CDR2 YNFKEQ. Here the CDR3 DNA reads TGTGCCAGCAGCCAACCGACGGGACTACAAGAGACCCAGTACTTC. Its translation is CASSQPTGLQETQYF.

This chain uses TRBV7-2 with TRBJ2-1, with TRBD1 matching over 10 bases. The V gene end was trimmed by 7 bases and the J gene end by 1 base; junction bases not matched to a gene: 4. CDR3 length: 15 amino acids. The germline V gene encodes CDR1 SGHTA and CDR2 FQGNSA. The CDR3 DNA is TGTGCCAGCACCTTGGGACAGGGGTCCTACAATGAGCAGTTCTTC. Translating it yields CASTLGQGSYNEQFF. The whole variable domain, filled in from reference TRBV7-2 and TRBJ2-1, reads GAGVSQSPSNKVTEKGKDVELRCDPISGHTALYWYRQSLGQGLEFLIYFQGNSAPDKSGLPSDRFSAERTGGSVSTLTIQRTQQEDSAVYLCASTLGQGSYNEQFFGPGTRLTVL.

The rearrangement links TRBV6-5 to TRBJ2-3; D remains ambiguous. Per germline, CDR1 MNHEY and CDR2 SVGAGI. The CDR3 sequence is 15 residues long. Between the trimmed V and J ends, which lost 2 bases and 0 bases, there was a span of 9 bases. CDR3 in DNA: TGTGCCAGCAGTTACGGAGCCACTAGCACAGATACGCAGTATTTT. It is translated as CASSYGATSTDTQYF.

Concerning this clone: The sample contains more than one DNA sequence encoding this CDR3. The chain recombines TRBV28 with TRBJ1-1, with D unclear. V dropped 3 bases and J dropped 2 bases, with 7 bases sitting between them. CDR1 and CDR2 (germline): MDHEN, SYDVKM. The CDR3 totals 13 residues. The chain's CDR3 is CASSFPQNTEAFF. Here the CDR3 DNA reads TGTGCCAGCAGTTTCCCACAAAACACTGAAGCTTTCTTT.

The rearrangement links TRBV11-2 to TRBJ2-7, with a tentative D call TRBD2 (5 bases). From germline, CDR1 is SGHAT and CDR2 FQNNGV. The CDR3 runs 15 residues. V dropped 1 base and J dropped 3 bases, with 13 bases sitting between them. DNA for the CDR3: TGTGCCAGCAGCTTAGGGCTTGGACGGGGCTACGAGCAGTACTTC. This sequence encodes CASSLGLGRGYEQYF.

The rearrangement joins TRBV4-2 to TRBJ2-7, with 9 positions matching TRBD2. Germline lookup yields CDR1 LGHNA and CDR2 YNFKEQ. The CDR3 sequence is 15 residues long. Unmatched junction bases numbered 8, after V lost 1 base and J lost 7 bases. For the CDR3, the DNA is TGTGCCAGCAGCCAAGCGGCGGGGGGGCCGGGGGAGCAGTACTTC. Translating it yields CASSQAAGGPGEQYF.

The chain uses TRBV5-4 and TRBJ2-6, with D hard to call. Germline CDR1 reads SGHNT; CDR2 reads YYREEE (reference sequence). The CDR3 sequence is 16 residues long. The ends were cut back, 0 bases at V and 0 bases at J, with 7 bases in the middle. The CDR3 DNA reads TGTGCCAGCAGCTTGGAACCGACCTCTGGGGCCAACGTCCTGACTTTC. Protein product: CASSLEPTSGANVLTF.

V usage is TRBV7-2 and J usage is TRBJ1-5; TRBD1 is a possible D gene (5 bases). In germline, CDR1 is SGHTA, CDR2 FQGNSA. The CDR3 totals 14 residues. V shed 5 bases and J shed 5 bases, with 13 bases lying between them. The CDR3 DNA is TGTGCCAGCAGCGCGCGTATGGGGGATCAGCCCCAGCATTTT. This translates into CASSARMGDQPQHF.

The chain combines TRBV28 with TRBJ1-2; D gene uncertain. The CDR3 loop spans 14 amino acids. Trimming removed 5 bases at V and 2 bases at J, with 12 bases between. Germline-derived CDR1 and CDR2 are MDHEN and SYDVKM. CDR3 DNA sequence: TGTGCCAGCAGTGGAATGACGGGAAACTATGGCTACACCTTC. Translating it yields CASSGMTGNYGYTF.